Listed below are T cell receptor beta chains from one sample, sequenced in a study of response to subunit inactivated influenza vaccine. TCRdb analysed the RT-PCR reads with MiXCR anew, one entry per CDR3 protein. The repertoire holds about 570,000 distinct CDR3 sequences, approximately 10% seen once, with 10% to 13% in the top ten. The sample in question was PBMCs from blood, obtained on the day of vaccination. These receptors came from a man aged 45-65 years who received an inactivated influenza vaccine. Each CDR3 is given with its conserved first and last residue. Each record gives: J gene, V gene, clone size, D gene, CDR3 protein, CDR3 DNA. A D gene is named only where the DNA matches it firmly. Clone size appears in some rows only: once, few, many, or a class for an expanded clone.

j_gene: TRBJ2-1
v_gene: TRBV7-9
abundance: few
d_gene: TRBD1
CDR3aa: CASSFDRVLLF
CDR3nt: TGTGCCAGCAGCTTCGACAGGGTCCTCCTCTTC

j_gene: TRBJ2-2
v_gene: TRBV7-7
abundance: .
d_gene: .
CDR3aa: CASSPKAGDRTGELFF
CDR3nt: TGTGCTAGCAGCCCGAAGGCAGGGGATAGAACCGGGGAGCTGTTTTTT

j_gene: TRBJ2-5
v_gene: TRBV20-1
abundance: .
d_gene: .
CDR3aa: CSARGWRRPEETQYF
CDR3nt: TGCAGTGCTAGAGGTTGGCGGCGGCCCGAAGAGACCCAGTACTTC

j_gene: TRBJ1-6
v_gene: TRBV5-1
abundance: .
d_gene: TRBD1
CDR3aa: CASSPDRADNSPLHF
CDR3nt: TGCGCCAGCAGCCCGGACAGGGCGGATAATTCACCCCTCCACTTT

j_gene: TRBJ2-7
v_gene: TRBV7-2
abundance: .
d_gene: TRBD2
CDR3aa: CASSRPGLAGAYEQYF
CDR3nt: TGTGCCAGCAGCCGACCGGGACTAGCGGGGGCCTACGAGCAGTACTTC

j_gene: TRBJ2-2
v_gene: TRBV29-1
abundance: few
d_gene: .
CDR3aa: CSALRRPGELFF
CDR3nt: TGCAGCGCCCTGAGGCGGCCCGGGGAGCTGTTTTTT

j_gene: TRBJ2-3
v_gene: TRBV15
abundance: .
d_gene: .
CDR3aa: CATSRDRRYSTDTQYF
CDR3nt: TGTGCCACCAGCAGAGATCGGCGGTATAGCACAGATACGCAGTATTTT

j_gene: TRBJ1-2
v_gene: TRBV20-1
abundance: many
d_gene: .
CDR3aa: CSASIPQTFNYGYTF
CDR3nt: TGCAGTGCTAGTATCCCCCAGACCTTTAACTATGGCTACACCTTC

j_gene: TRBJ1-1
v_gene: TRBV7-9
abundance: few
d_gene: .
CDR3aa: CASSIALEAFF
CDR3nt: TGTGCCAGCAGCATAGCCTTGGAAGCTTTCTTT

j_gene: TRBJ1-4
v_gene: TRBV27
abundance: many
d_gene: .
CDR3aa: CASSFVNNEKLFF
CDR3nt: TGTGCCAGCAGTTTTGTTAACAATGAAAAACTGTTTTTT

j_gene: TRBJ2-7
v_gene: TRBV6-2/TRBV6-3
abundance: few
d_gene: .
CDR3aa: CATTIRDGSSYEQYF
CDR3nt: TGTGCCACCACGATCCGGGACGGGAGCTCCTACGAGCAGTACTTC

j_gene: TRBJ2-3
v_gene: TRBV7-2
abundance: .
d_gene: TRBD2
CDR3aa: CASSYQSGGAADTQYF
CDR3nt: TGTGCCAGCAGCTATCAAAGCGGGGGGGCCGCAGATACGCAGTATTTT

j_gene: TRBJ2-7
v_gene: TRBV20-1
abundance: .
d_gene: .
CDR3aa: CSASDGGLYEQYF
CDR3nt: TGCAGTGCTAGCGACGGGGGGCTCTACGAGCAGTACTTC

j_gene: TRBJ2-7
v_gene: TRBV10-3
abundance: .
d_gene: .
CDR3aa: CAISPGVYEQYF
CDR3nt: TGTGCCATCAGTCCAGGGGTATACGAGCAGTACTTC

j_gene: TRBJ1-5
v_gene: TRBV19
abundance: many
d_gene: .
CDR3aa: CASRRGEYSNQPQHF
CDR3nt: TGTGCCAGTAGGAGGGGAGAATATAGCAATCAGCCCCAGCATTTT

j_gene: TRBJ1-2
v_gene: TRBV5-1
abundance: .
d_gene: .
CDR3aa: CASSFSRGGYGYTF
CDR3nt: TGCGCCAGCAGCTTCAGCCGAGGAGGCTATGGCTACACCTTC

j_gene: TRBJ1-5
v_gene: TRBV6-2/TRBV6-3
abundance: .
d_gene: .
CDR3aa: CASSDAFNQPQHF
CDR3nt: TGTGCCAGCAGTGACGCTTTTAATCAGCCCCAGCATTTT

j_gene: TRBJ2-3
v_gene: TRBV7-2
abundance: few
d_gene: TRBD2
CDR3aa: CASSLPSGRVGTDTQYF
CDR3nt: TGTGCCAGCAGCTTACCTAGCGGGAGGGTGGGCACAGATACGCAGTATTTT

j_gene: TRBJ2-1
v_gene: TRBV7-2
abundance: many
d_gene: TRBD1
CDR3aa: CASSLVGQGSYNEQFF
CDR3nt: TGTGCCAGCAGCTTAGTCGGACAGGGATCCTACAATGAGCAGTTCTTC

j_gene: TRBJ2-7
v_gene: TRBV5-1
abundance: few
d_gene: TRBD1
CDR3aa: CASSLARDRGREQYF
CDR3nt: TGCGCCAGCAGCTTGGCCCGGGACAGGGGAAGGGAGCAGTACTTC

j_gene: TRBJ1-1
v_gene: TRBV5-1
abundance: .
d_gene: .
CDR3aa: CASSLDPRAEAFF
CDR3nt: TGCGCCAGCAGCTTGGACCCCAGGGCTGAAGCTTTCTTT

j_gene: TRBJ2-5
v_gene: TRBV5-6
abundance: few
d_gene: .
CDR3aa: CASSLGQSETQYF
CDR3nt: TGTGCCAGCAGCTTGGGACAATCGGAGACCCAGTACTTC

j_gene: TRBJ1-1
v_gene: TRBV12-3/TRBV12-4
abundance: few
d_gene: .
CDR3aa: CASSFGPQAFF
CDR3nt: TGTGCCAGCAGTTTCGGACCGCAGGCTTTCTTT

j_gene: TRBJ2-3
v_gene: TRBV20-1
abundance: .
d_gene: TRBD2
CDR3aa: CSGKRGPSTDTQYF
CDR3nt: TGCAGTGGCAAGCGGGGACCTAGCACAGATACGCAGTATTTT

j_gene: TRBJ2-7
v_gene: TRBV5-1
abundance: many
d_gene: TRBD1
CDR3aa: CASSWGDRAYEQYF
CDR3nt: TGCGCCAGCAGTTGGGGGGACAGGGCCTACGAGCAGTACTTC

j_gene: TRBJ2-2
v_gene: TRBV5-1
abundance: .
d_gene: .
CDR3aa: CASSLVQKNTGELFF
CDR3nt: TGCGCCAGCAGCTTGGTTCAGAAGAACACCGGGGAGCTGTTTTTT

j_gene: TRBJ2-5
v_gene: TRBV5-6
abundance: .
d_gene: .
CDR3aa: CASSLGQGQQATQYF
CDR3nt: TGTGCCAGCAGCTTGGGTCAGGGGCAGCAAGCGACCCAGTACTTC

j_gene: TRBJ2-5
v_gene: TRBV7-9
abundance: .
d_gene: TRBD2
CDR3aa: CASSLRVLAVPGTQYF
CDR3nt: TGTGCCAGCAGCTTAAGGGTACTAGCGGTTCCGGGGACCCAGTACTTC

j_gene: TRBJ2-1
v_gene: TRBV3-1
abundance: few
d_gene: TRBD2
CDR3aa: CASSDKLAGGPVNEQFF
CDR3nt: TGTGCCAGCAGTGACAAATTAGCGGGGGGGCCGGTCAATGAGCAGTTCTTC

j_gene: TRBJ2-7
v_gene: TRBV2
abundance: .
d_gene: TRBD1
CDR3aa: CASSEARQGSFSYEQYF
CDR3nt: TGTGCCAGCAGTGAAGCCAGACAGGGGTCGTTCTCCTACGAGCAGTACTTC

j_gene: TRBJ2-5
v_gene: TRBV10-3
abundance: .
d_gene: TRBD2
CDR3aa: CATERGGGQETQYF
CDR3nt: TGTGCCACCGAACGGGGCGGGGGCCAAGAGACCCAGTACTTC

j_gene: TRBJ2-7
v_gene: TRBV2
abundance: .
d_gene: TRBD2
CDR3aa: CASSPGLADHEQYF
CDR3nt: TGTGCCAGCAGCCCGGGACTAGCGGACCACGAGCAGTACTTC

j_gene: TRBJ2-3
v_gene: TRBV7-6
abundance: .
d_gene: TRBD2
CDR3aa: CASSPWRESSGTDTQYF
CDR3nt: TGTGCCAGCAGCCCCTGGCGGGAGTCTAGCGGCACAGATACGCAGTATTTT

j_gene: TRBJ2-4
v_gene: TRBV20-1
abundance: few
d_gene: .
CDR3aa: CSARGPEGGNIQYF
CDR3nt: TGCAGTGCTAGGGGGCCCGAGGGGGGGAACATTCAGTACTTC

j_gene: TRBJ2-1
v_gene: TRBV9
abundance: few
d_gene: TRBD2
CDR3aa: CASSATPFLGTAGTSGRRYNEQFF
CDR3nt: TGTGCCAGCAGCGCAACACCCTTTCTAGGGACCGCCGGGACTAGCGGGAGGCGTTACAATGAGCAGTTCTTC

j_gene: TRBJ2-1
v_gene: TRBV24-1
abundance: .
d_gene: TRBD2
CDR3aa: CATSDWRTSGPNEQFF
CDR3nt: TGTGCCACCAGTGATTGGAGGACTAGCGGGCCTAATGAGCAGTTCTTC

j_gene: TRBJ2-2
v_gene: TRBV15
abundance: few
d_gene: .
CDR3aa: CATSREPSTGELFF
CDR3nt: TGTGCCACCAGCAGAGAACCTTCCACCGGGGAGCTGTTTTTT

j_gene: TRBJ1-6
v_gene: TRBV6-5
abundance: .
d_gene: .
CDR3aa: CASSYQQSNSPLHF
CDR3nt: TGTGCCAGCAGTTACCAACAGTCCAATTCACCCCTCCACTTT

j_gene: TRBJ2-7
v_gene: TRBV4-1
abundance: .
d_gene: .
CDR3aa: CASSQTRRALSYEQYF
CDR3nt: TGCGCCAGCAGCCAAACACGCAGGGCCCTCTCCTACGAGCAGTACTTC

j_gene: TRBJ2-1
v_gene: TRBV20-1
abundance: many
d_gene: .
CDR3aa: CSGGKNAASYNEQFF
CDR3nt: TGCAGTGGGGGGAAGAACGCGGCCTCCTACAATGAGCAGTTCTTC

j_gene: TRBJ2-3
v_gene: TRBV4-3
abundance: few
d_gene: TRBD2
CDR3aa: CASSQDSRGGWSNTQYF
CDR3nt: TGCGCCAGCAGCCAAGATTCGCGGGGGGGCTGGTCAAATACGCAGTATTTT

j_gene: TRBJ1-2
v_gene: TRBV10-2
abundance: few
d_gene: TRBD1
CDR3aa: CASSESTGIAYGYTF
CDR3nt: TGCGCCAGCAGTGAGTCGACAGGGATCGCCTATGGCTACACCTTC

j_gene: TRBJ2-7
v_gene: TRBV20-1
abundance: .
d_gene: .
CDR3aa: CSASGDRTLGEQYF
CDR3nt: TGCAGTGCTAGTGGTGACAGGACCTTGGGTGAGCAGTACTTC

j_gene: TRBJ2-1
v_gene: TRBV7-9
abundance: few
d_gene: .
CDR3aa: CASSLEGLRVEQFF
CDR3nt: TGTGCCAGCAGCTTAGAGGGTCTACGGGTTGAGCAGTTCTTC

j_gene: TRBJ2-1
v_gene: TRBV7-9
abundance: many
d_gene: .
CDR3aa: CASSPARQALGEQFF
CDR3nt: TGTGCCAGCAGCCCAGCACGACAGGCCTTGGGTGAGCAGTTCTTC

j_gene: TRBJ2-2
v_gene: TRBV6-2/TRBV6-3
abundance: many
d_gene: TRBD2
CDR3aa: CASSYSKLAGTGELFF
CDR3nt: TGTGCCAGCAGTTACTCGAAACTAGCGGGAACCGGGGAGCTGTTTTTT

j_gene: TRBJ1-2
v_gene: TRBV4-2
abundance: .
d_gene: .
CDR3aa: CASSQFRGTDYTF
CDR3nt: TGTGCCAGCAGCCAATTTAGGGGGACTGACTACACCTTC

j_gene: TRBJ2-2
v_gene: TRBV10-3
abundance: few
d_gene: .
CDR3aa: CAIRAAPGQAGMGDTGELFF
CDR3nt: TGTGCCATCAGGGCCGCTCCGGGACAAGCTGGGATGGGAGACACCGGGGAGCTGTTTTTT

j_gene: TRBJ2-5
v_gene: TRBV7-9
abundance: few
d_gene: .
CDR3aa: CASSLAETEQETQYF
CDR3nt: TGTGCCAGCAGCTTAGCGGAAACAGAGCAAGAGACCCAGTACTTC

j_gene: TRBJ2-1
v_gene: TRBV28
abundance: .
d_gene: TRBD1
CDR3aa: CASSLPDRVPEQFF
CDR3nt: TGTGCCAGCAGTTTACCGGACAGGGTCCCTGAGCAGTTCTTC

j_gene: TRBJ2-1
v_gene: TRBV5-6
abundance: few
d_gene: .
CDR3aa: CASSLDLGVGNEQFF
CDR3nt: TGTGCCAGCAGCTTGGATCTAGGGGTGGGCAATGAGCAGTTCTTC

j_gene: TRBJ1-4
v_gene: TRBV5-1
abundance: few
d_gene: .
CDR3aa: CASSFRGTLNEKLFF
CDR3nt: TGCGCCAGCAGCTTTAGAGGCACACTAAATGAAAAACTGTTTTTT

j_gene: TRBJ2-5
v_gene: TRBV4-2
abundance: .
d_gene: TRBD2
CDR3aa: CASSPRQGGGNQETQYF
CDR3nt: TGTGCCAGCAGCCCCCGGCAGGGCGGGGGGAACCAAGAGACCCAGTACTTC

j_gene: TRBJ2-2
v_gene: TRBV7-8
abundance: few
d_gene: TRBD2
CDR3aa: CASSLSSLAGPNTGELFF
CDR3nt: TGTGCCAGCAGCTTATCGAGTCTAGCGGGACCGAACACCGGGGAGCTGTTTTTT

j_gene: TRBJ2-3
v_gene: TRBV5-1
abundance: .
d_gene: TRBD2
CDR3aa: CASSRGLAGDLSGDTQYF
CDR3nt: TGCGCCAGCAGCCGGGGACTAGCGGGGGACCTCTCCGGCGATACGCAGTATTTT

j_gene: TRBJ2-1
v_gene: TRBV5-1
abundance: few
d_gene: TRBD2
CDR3aa: CASSPRLAGGNEQFF
CDR3nt: TGCGCCAGCTCTCCTCGACTAGCGGGAGGCAATGAGCAGTTCTTC

j_gene: TRBJ2-1
v_gene: TRBV27
abundance: .
d_gene: .
CDR3aa: CASTPLRDEQFF
CDR3nt: TGTGCCAGCACCCCTTTGAGGGATGAGCAGTTCTTC